Listed here are 30 T cell receptor beta chains from one sample, sequenced in a study of T cell responses to AZD1222 COVID-19 vaccine. Clones were sequenced by immunoSEQ multiplex PCR, and TCRdb holds only the in-frame ones, with some missing. Of about 130,000 clones detected, roughly 87% appear once; the ten largest clones hold 1.4% to 1.5%. This material consisted of peripheral blood, taken on day 0 of AZD1222 vaccination. The receptor source for this set is an adult in good health.

This clone was seen more than once but under ten times. The chain joins TRBV24-1 to TRBJ1-2; unclear D gene. This CDR3 comprises 12 residues. V shed 4 bases and J shed 1 base, with 3 bases lying between them. Germline V gene sequence: CDR1 KGHDR, CDR2 SFDVKD. The CDR3 sequence: CATSEDNYGYTF. The DNA of the CDR3 is TGTGCCACCAGTGAGGATAACTATGGCTACACCTTC.

The chain is built from TRBV6-5 and TRBJ1-1; no reliable D call. The CDR3 runs to 14 residues. Trimming left V 6 bases short and J 0 bases short, with 11 bases between. The germline CDR1 and CDR2 sequences are MNHEY and SVGAGI. CDR3 DNA sequence: TGTGCCAGCAGAGGATCGACATTGAACACTGAAGCTTTCTTT. This codes for CASRGSTLNTEAFF.

The gene calls are TRBV6-5 and TRBJ1-1; weak D call: TRBD1 (6 bases). The V gene's germline CDR1 is MNHEY and CDR2 SVGAGI. With 2 bases removed from V and 2 bases from J, the gap between germline ends came to 12 bases. CDR3 length equals 15 residues. CDR3 protein: CASSYARTENTEAFF. The CDR3 nucleotides read TGTGCCAGCAGTTACGCTCGGACAGAAAACACTGAAGCTTTCTTT.

V and J are TRBV9 and TRBJ2-1; D could derive from TRBD1 or TRBD2 (6 bases each). V lost 0 bases to trimming and J lost 6 bases, with 7 bases between them. Looked up from germline, CDR1 is SGDLS and CDR2 is YYNGEE. CDR3 size: 13 residues. The CDR3 coding sequence is TGTGCCAGCAGCGTAGCGGGGGCCAATGAGCAGTTCTTC. This encodes CASSVAGANEQFF.

The chain combines TRBV27 with TRBJ2-7; D possibly corresponds to TRBD1 (5 bases). The CDR3 runs 14 residues. Germline V gene lookup returns CDR1 MNHEY and CDR2 SMNVEV (reference sequence). Trimming removed 4 bases from V and 1 base from J, with 11 bases in between. The CDR3 reads CASSSIDRSYEQYF. CDR3 nucleotide sequence: TGTGCCAGCAGTTCCATCGACAGATCCTACGAGCAGTACTTC.

The rearrangement uses TRBV29-1 and TRBJ1-1, with D possibly TRBD1 on 5 matching bases. Trimming removed 4 bases at V and 2 bases at J, with 8 bases between. The CDR3 totals 12 residues. Looked up from germline, CDR1 is SQVTM and CDR2 is ANQGSEA. The CDR3 DNA reads as TGCAGCGTTGTTAGGACAAACACTGAAGCTTTCTTT. Translating it yields CSVVRTNTEAFF. The full variable domain, with the rest looked up from reference TRBV29-1 and TRBJ1-1, is SAVISQKPSRDICQRGTSLTIQCQVDSQVTMMFWYRQQPGQSLTLIATANQGSEATYESGFVIDKFPISRPNLTFSTLTVSNMSPEDSSIYLCSVVRTNTEAFFGQGTRLTVV.

CDR3 region: CASSEGGVTETQYF. Here the CDR3 DNA reads TGTGCCAGCAGTGAAGGGGGCGTTACGGAGACCCAGTACTTC. The chain employs TRBV2 and TRBJ2-5; tentative D call: TRBD1 (5 bases). Trimming stripped 1 base from V and 5 bases from J, with 11 bases between. This CDR3 spans 14 amino acids. Germline V lookup: CDR1 SNHLY, CDR2 FYNNEI. Full variable domain (rest looked up from reference TRBV2 and TRBJ2-5): EPEVTQTPSHQVTQMGQEVILRCVPISNHLYFYWYRQILGQKVEFLVSFYNNEISEKSEIFDDQFSVERPDGSNFTLKIRSTKLEDSAMYFCASSEGGVTETQYFGPGTRLLVL.

The chain employs TRBV9 and TRBJ1-3; D is ambiguous. V shed 0 bases and J shed 2 bases, with 12 bases lying between them. The CDR3 length is 16 residues. The germline CDR1 and CDR2 sequences are SGDLS and YYNGEE. The CDR3 bases are TGTGCCAGCAGCGTAGCGAGGGCGATACCTGGAAACACCATATATTTT. This gives the protein CASSVARAIPGNTIYF.

The chain is built from TRBV18 and TRBJ1-2, with TRBD1 identical over 7 bases. The CDR3 is made up of 13 amino acids. Losses at the gene ends were 3 bases for V and 6 bases for J; bases not matched to a gene: 4. Germline V lookup: CDR1 KGHSH, CDR2 LQKENI. CDR3 residues: CASSPPGQHGYTF. CDR3 in DNA: TGTGCCAGCTCACCTCCGGGACAGCATGGCTACACCTTC.

V gene TRBV19 combines with J gene TRBJ2-3, with 10 bases fitting TRBD2. Germline V gene sequence: CDR1 LNHDA, CDR2 SQIVND (reference sequence). The V and J ends lost 4 bases and 3 bases, in that order; junction bases with no gene match: 7. The CDR3 sequence is 16 residues long. The CDR3 loop reads CASSNPIAGGTDTQYF. CDR3 coding DNA: TGTGCCAGTAGTAACCCCATAGCGGGGGGTACAGATACGCAGTATTTT.

J is TRBJ1-2 and V is TRBV20-1; 7 bases line up with TRBD1. Germline CDR1 reads DFQATT; CDR2 reads SNEGSKA (reference sequence). With V trimmed by 7 bases and J by 6 bases, 5 bases remained unmatched. This CDR3 has 11 residues. The CDR3 coding sequence is TGCAGTGATTCAGGGGGACATGGCTACACCTTC. Encoded protein: CSDSGGHGYTF.

This clone was detected a few times. DNA for the CDR3: TGTGCCAGCAGGCGACAGGCCGGGGGCAATCAGCCCCAGCATTTT. Protein product: CASRRQAGGNQPQHF. The rearrangement uses TRBV2 and TRBJ1-5; TRBD1 might be the D (6 bases). The CDR3 loop spans 15 amino acids. CDR1 and CDR2 from the germline V gene are SNHLY and FYNNEI. Trimming cost V 6 bases and J 2 bases, with 14 bases left between them.

As regards this clone: This CDR3 is also generated by other DNA sequences in the sample. This chain connects TRBV20-1 to TRBJ1-1, with unresolved D. The germline V gene encodes CDR1 DFQATT and CDR2 SNEGSKA (reference sequence). V was cut by 6 bases and J by 0 bases, with 5 bases left in between. This CDR3 is built from 11 residues. The CDR3 region has the DNA TGCAGTGCCATCATGAACACTGAAGCTTTCTTT. Its translation is CSAIMNTEAFF.

V gene TRBV6-5 combines with J gene TRBJ2-7; unclear D gene. The CDR3 is 15 residues long. Germline V gene lookup returns CDR1 MNHEY and CDR2 SVGAGI. V was shortened by 8 bases and J by 0 bases, with 17 bases between the two germline ends. Here the CDR3 reads CASQRFVRSSYEQYF. The CDR3 nucleotides read TGTGCCAGCCAACGCTTTGTAAGAAGCTCCTACGAGCAGTACTTC.

This clone was seen more than once but under ten times. The chain employs TRBV6-5 and TRBJ1-2; unclear D gene. CDR1 MNHEY and CDR2 SVGAGI come from the germline V gene. The V gene lost 7 bases and the J gene lost 7 bases, with 16 bases spanning the gap. The CDR3 loop spans 13 amino acids. The CDR3 reads CASKSGVASGYTF. CDR3 bases: TGTGCCAGCAAGTCAGGCGTGGCGAGTGGCTACACCTTC.

The CDR3 nucleotides read TGTGCCAGTAGTACGGGACAGGCTCTCTCTGGGGCCAACGTCCTGACTTTC. Its translation is CASSTGQALSGANVLTF. J is TRBJ2-6 and V is TRBV19; 8 bases are a match to TRBD1. Trimming at V came to 4 bases and at J to 0 bases, leaving 5 bases not matched to a gene. The germline V gene has CDR1 LNHDA and CDR2 SQIVND (reference sequence). The CDR3 is 17 residues long.

This chain connects TRBV4-2 to TRBJ1-5, with D perhaps TRBD1 (5 bases). Germline values: CDR1 LGHNA, CDR2 YNFKEQ. V gave up 0 bases and J gave up 1 base, with 7 bases separating them. CDR3 length equals 15 residues. CDR3 DNA: TGTGCCAGCAGCCAAGATAGACAGAGCAATCAGCCCCAGCATTTT. It translates to CASSQDRQSNQPQHF.

The chain couples TRBV24-1 to TRBJ2-3; D uncertain. Trimming left V 3 bases short and J 6 bases short, with 12 bases between. This CDR3 has 14 amino acids. Germline V gives CDR1 KGHDR, CDR2 SFDVKD. In DNA, the CDR3 is TGTGCCACCAGTGATAGGCAGACTGGGGATACGCAGTATTTT. Translating gives CATSDRQTGDTQYF.

V gene TRBV7-2 combines with J gene TRBJ1-2, with TRBD1 matching 10 bases. This CDR3 has 16 residues. J was trimmed by 4 bases and V by 4 bases; bases with no gene match: 9. Looked up from germline, CDR1 is SGHTA and CDR2 is FQGNSA. The CDR3 sequence: CASSYRDRGGGYGYTF. The CDR3 bases are TGTGCCAGCAGCTACCGGGACAGGGGAGGCGGCTATGGCTACACCTTC.

This chain connects TRBV6-5 to TRBJ1-2; D might be TRBD1 (5 bases). V was shortened by 5 bases and J by 7 bases, with 17 bases between the two germline ends. The CDR3 is 14 residues long. Germline CDR1 MNHEY, CDR2 SVGAGI. The CDR3 DNA reads as TGTGCCAGCAGTACCCACTTAGGGGAGGTTGGCTACACCTTC. Encoded protein: CASSTHLGEVGYTF.

V is TRBV9 and J is TRBJ1-2; TRBD1 might be the D (5 bases). The CDR3 contains 14 residues. The germline CDR1 and CDR2 sequences are SGDLS and YYNGEE. Trimming took 0 bases from V and 4 from J, leaving 10 bases between them. DNA for the CDR3: TGTGCCAGCAGCGTAGAGTCTGGGGCCTATGGCTACACCTTC. Translating it yields CASSVESGAYGYTF.

The V and J genes are TRBV30 and TRBJ1-6; D is undetermined. CDR3 length equals 14 residues. Trimming pared 2 bases from V and 13 bases from J, leaving 18 bases between. CDR1 and CDR2 (germline): GTSNPN, SVGIG (reference sequence). The CDR3 spells CAWSTGVWSGPLHF. CDR3 coding DNA: TGTGCCTGGAGTACCGGGGTATGGTCCGGGCCCCTCCACTTT.

The rearrangement uses TRBV14 and TRBJ1-6; D might be TRBD1 (5 bases). Germline loops: CDR1 SGHDN, CDR2 FVKESK. Trimming cost V 7 bases and J 6 bases, with 16 bases left between them. The CDR3 is 15 amino acids. The chain's CDR3 is CASTSGTGSNSPLHF. The CDR3 DNA follows: TGTGCCAGCACCTCAGGGACCGGATCTAATTCACCCCTCCACTTT.

V usage is TRBV7-9 and J usage is TRBJ2-7; 7 nucleotides match TRBD1. This CDR3 spans 15 amino acids. CDR1 SEHNR and CDR2 FQNEAQ come from the germline V gene (reference sequence). J was trimmed by 6 bases and V by 2 bases; bases with no gene match: 10. CDR3: CASSLLGTEGAEQYF. The CDR3 nucleotides read TGTGCCAGCAGCTTATTAGGAACAGAGGGGGCCGAGCAGTACTTC.

The chain employs TRBV28 and TRBJ1-5; no clear D gene. The V end lost 2 bases, the J end lost 2 bases, and 13 bases lay between the germline ends. This CDR3 contains 16 residues. Germline assignment: CDR1 MDHEN and CDR2 SYDVKM. CDR3 loop: CASSLTRGTGNQPQHF. The CDR3 DNA is TGTGCCAGCAGTTTAACGCGGGGAACGGGCAATCAGCCCCAGCATTTT.

The chain links TRBV30 to TRBJ2-1, with 7 bases that match TRBD1. The CDR3 spans 14 residues. The V gene end was trimmed by 0 bases and the J gene end by 7 bases; junction bases not matched to a gene: 6. Germline CDR1 is GTSNPN and CDR2 is SVGIG (reference sequence). CDR3 residues: CAWSVSNRGNEQFF. The CDR3 DNA follows: TGTGCCTGGAGTGTCTCAAACAGGGGTAATGAGCAGTTCTTC.

The genes are TRBV13 and TRBJ2-5; 8 bases are shared with TRBD1. In germline, CDR1 is PRHDT, CDR2 FYEKMQ (reference sequence). The CDR3 consists of 16 residues. The V segment lost 0 bases and the J segment 4 bases; nucleotides outside the gene matches: 7. CDR3 nucleotide sequence: TGTGCCAGCAGCTTAGGACCAGGGGGCGCAGGAGAGACCCAGTACTTC. Encoded protein: CASSLGPGGAGETQYF.

The chain couples TRBV9 to TRBJ1-4, with 8 bases aligning to TRBD1. The germline CDR1 and CDR2 sequences are SGDLS and YYNGEE. The length of the CDR3 is 15 residues. The ends lost 3 bases at V and 7 bases at J; junction bases unmatched: 8. The CDR3 here is CASSGRQGLGEKLFF. The CDR3 region has the DNA TGTGCCAGCAGCGGTAGACAGGGGTTAGGTGAAAAACTGTTTTTT.

This chain uses TRBV7-2 with TRBJ1-2; 7 positions match TRBD1. This CDR3 spans 12 amino acids. In germline, CDR1 is SGHTA, CDR2 FQGNSA. J lost 8 bases, V lost 4 bases, and 4 bases had no gene match. CDR3 residues: CASSSDRWGYTF. CDR3 nucleotide sequence: TGTGCCAGCAGCTCGGACAGGTGGGGCTACACCTTC.

The chain recombines TRBV11-3 with TRBJ2-2, with D possibly being TRBD2 (6 bases). Trimming shortened V by 5 bases and J by 2 bases, and 12 bases separated the two germline ends. The CDR3 consists of 15 residues. In germline, CDR1 is SGHNT, CDR2 YENEEA. DNA for the CDR3: TGTGCCAGCAGCCGGCCGGGACTTAACACCGGGGAGCTGTTTTTT. This gives the protein CASSRPGLNTGELFF. The full variable domain, rest sourced from reference TRBV11-3 and TRBJ2-2, is EAGVVQSPRYKIIEKKQPVAFWCNPISGHNTLYWYLQNLGQGPELLIRYENEEAVDDSQLPKDRFSAERLKGVDSTLKIQPAELGDSAVYLCASSRPGLNTGELFFGEGSRLTVL.